These 24 T cell receptor beta chains were all obtained from the same sample, sequenced in a study of cytomegalovirus exposure and HLA in healthy donors. Primers: 60 Vbeta forward and 13 Jbeta reverse. TCRdb's table, derived via immunoSEQ multiplex PCR, lists solely in-frame clones and lacks some. The sample comprises 150,000 to 200,000 clones, 75% to 85% of which are singletons, and around 2% rests with the top ten. Sequenced: PBMCs. Receptors were obtained from a woman aged 18-35 years in good health and CMV-seropositive.

The J gene is TRBJ2-3, the V gene TRBV9, with D hard to call. The CDR3 length is 14 residues. Germline V gene sequence: CDR1 SGDLS, CDR2 YYNGEE. The V gene lost 1 base and the J gene lost 0 bases, with 6 bases spanning the gap. CDR3 in DNA: TGTGCCAGCAGCGTATCCCCGAGCACAGATACGCAGTATTTT. This translates into CASSVSPSTDTQYF.

This chain connects TRBV9 to TRBJ2-1; weak D call: TRBD2 (5 bases). V gave up 8 bases and J gave up 1 base, with 10 bases separating them. CDR1 SGDLS and CDR2 YYNGEE come from the germline V gene. The CDR3 is 13 amino acids. The CDR3 nucleotides are TGTGCCAGAAAGGAGGTTTCCTACAATGAGCAGTTCTTC. Its protein is CARKEVSYNEQFF.

This clone showed up just a few times. V usage is TRBV19 and J usage is TRBJ1-6; TRBD1 is a possible D gene (5 bases). The ends were cut back, 3 bases at V and 7 bases at J, with 16 bases in the middle. This CDR3 has 16 amino acids. CDR1 is LNHDA and CDR2 is SQIVND in the germline V gene (reference sequence). This CDR3 reads CASSIGAGRINSPLHF. Here the CDR3 DNA reads TGTGCCAGTAGTATCGGTGCGGGACGGATCAATTCACCCCTCCACTTT.

The chain is built from TRBV7-9 and TRBJ2-5, with D tentatively TRBD2 (6 bases). The CDR3 sequence is 13 residues long. The V gene lost 4 bases and the J gene lost 4 bases, with 10 bases spanning the gap. The germline gives CDR1 SEHNR, CDR2 FQNEAQ (reference sequence). The CDR3: CASSSQGGETQYF. The DNA of the CDR3 is TGTGCCAGCAGCTCTCAGGGAGGAGAGACCCAGTACTTC.

The chain joins TRBV19 to TRBJ2-5, with a weak D call TRBD2 (6 bases). V lost 5 bases to trimming and J lost 5 bases, with 24 bases between them. CDR3 length: 17 amino acids. Germline lookup yields CDR1 LNHDA and CDR2 SQIVND (reference sequence). The CDR3 DNA follows: TGTGCCAGTAGTCCTAAGGGAGGAACACCCTTGTGGGAGACCCAGTACTTC. Protein sequence: CASSPKGGTPLWETQYF.

The V and J genes are TRBV7-8 and TRBJ1-1, with 9 positions matching TRBD1. From germline, CDR1 is SGHVS and CDR2 FQNEAQ. V shed 5 bases and J 7 bases; nucleotides not matched to a gene: 8. The CDR3 loop spans 14 amino acids. In DNA form, the CDR3 reads TGTGCCAGCAGCCTCCGGGACAGGGTTTTTGAAGCTTTCTTT. Protein sequence: CASSLRDRVFEAFF. Based on the CDR3 plus reference TRBV7-8 and TRBJ1-1, the full variable domain is GAGVSQSPRYKVAKRGQDVALRCDPISGHVSLFWYQQALGQGPEFLTYFQNEAQLDKSGLPSDRFFAERPEGSVSTLKIQRTQQEDSAVYLCASSLRDRVFEAFFGQGTRLTVV.

J is TRBJ1-2 and V is TRBV28, with D maybe TRBD1 (5 bases). The CDR3 totals 15 residues. Trimming took off 3 bases at V and 0 bases at J, with 11 bases between the two ends. CDR1 and CDR2 from the germline V gene are MDHEN and SYDVKM. In DNA, the CDR3 is TGTGCCAGCAGTTTGGGGGGTTCCCCTAACTATGGCTACACCTTC. Its translation is CASSLGGSPNYGYTF.

The V call is TRBV10-2, the J call TRBJ2-5; unclear D gene. CDR3 length: 14 amino acids. Germline V CDR1 and CDR2: WSHSY, SAAADI. V lost 7 bases, J lost 0 bases, and 12 bases lay in between. DNA for the CDR3: TGCGCCAGCAAGAACGAACTGTACCAAGAGACCCAGTACTTC. As protein: CASKNELYQETQYF.

The rearrangement links TRBV9 to TRBJ1-4, with D perhaps TRBD1 (5 bases). This CDR3 is built from 16 residues. Germline V gene data show CDR1 as SGDLS and CDR2 as YYNGEE. Trimming left V 3 bases short and J 1 base short, with 13 bases between. The CDR3 reads CASSASTGGTNEKLFF. The CDR3 DNA follows: TGTGCCAGCAGCGCAAGCACGGGGGGAACTAATGAAAAACTGTTTTTT.

V gene TRBV4-2 combines with J gene TRBJ1-1, with D uncertain. This CDR3 has 14 residues. The germline gives CDR1 LGHNA, CDR2 YNFKEQ. V was trimmed by 0 bases and J by 3 bases, leaving 8 bases between them. CDR3 in DNA: TGTGCCAGCAGCCAAGAGCTACAGCACACTGAAGCTTTCTTT. This codes for CASSQELQHTEAFF.

The CDR3 nucleotides read TGTGCCAGCAGCTTTGGGCAGACAAACACTGAAGCTTTCTTT. Translating it yields CASSFGQTNTEAFF. The chain couples TRBV7-2 to TRBJ1-1; D is unresolved. Germline V gene data show CDR1 as SGHTA and CDR2 as FQGNSA. V gave up 3 bases and J gave up 2 bases, with 10 bases separating them. This CDR3 is built from 14 residues.

The J gene is TRBJ1-1, the V gene TRBV18; TRBD1 aligns across 7 bases. The length of the CDR3 is 15 residues. Looked up from germline, CDR1 is KGHSH and CDR2 is LQKENI. J gave up 1 base and V 3 bases, and 5 bases lay outside the gene matches. CDR3 in DNA: TGTGCCAGCTCACCGGCCCAGGGGGGGAACACTGAAGCTTTCTTT. Translated: CASSPAQGGNTEAFF.

The chain joins TRBV19 to TRBJ2-3, with TRBD1 matching 7 bases. The CDR3 totals 12 residues. V shed 7 bases, J shed 3 bases, and the junction held 1 base outside the gene matches. Germline V CDR1 and CDR2: LNHDA, SQIVND (reference sequence). The CDR3, as DNA: TGTGCCAGTACGACAGGGACAGATACGCAGTATTTT. It translates to CASTTGTDTQYF.

The rearrangement uses TRBV27 and TRBJ2-1; 11 bases are a match to TRBD2. Germline CDR1 reads MNHEY; CDR2 reads SMNVEV (reference sequence). With 5 bases clipped from V and 7 bases from J, the junction kept 4 bases outside the gene matches. This CDR3 spans 14 amino acids. CDR3 loop: CASSIAGGLNEQFF. The DNA of the CDR3 is TGTGCCAGCAGTATAGCGGGGGGGCTGAATGAGCAGTTCTTC.

V is TRBV2 and J is TRBJ2-5; tentative D call: TRBD2 (6 bases). V was pared by 6 bases and J by 5 bases, with 19 bases between. CDR1 and CDR2 from the germline V gene are SNHLY and FYNNEI. CDR3 size: 15 residues. The CDR3 DNA follows: TGTGCCAGCAGGCCACGGACGGGAGCGGTCGAGACCCAGTACTTC. Translated, it gives CASRPRTGAVETQYF.

Only one count was recorded for this clone. The genes are TRBV4-1 and TRBJ2-3; TRBD2 agrees at 7 bases. In germline, CDR1 is MGHRA, CDR2 YSYEKL. The V and J ends lost 0 bases and 2 bases, in that order; junction bases with no gene match: 8. This CDR3 is 17 amino acids long. CDR3 residues: CASSQEFGGVDTDTQYF. CDR3 sequence (DNA): TGCGCCAGCAGCCAAGAGTTTGGGGGGGTTGACACAGATACGCAGTATTTT.

The rearrangement joins TRBV2 to TRBJ2-1; D possibly corresponds to TRBD2 (5 bases). V lost 7 bases and J lost 3, with 16 bases in between. This CDR3 has 15 residues. The germline V gene has CDR1 SNHLY and CDR2 FYNNEI. In nucleotides, the CDR3 is TGTGCCAGCACCAAACGGGGTGGTAGCTACAATGAGCAGTTCTTC. This translates into CASTKRGGSYNEQFF.

The chain carries TRBV27 and TRBJ2-1, with TRBD1 as a possible D gene (8 bases). In germline, CDR1 is MNHEY, CDR2 SMNVEV (reference sequence). The CDR3 has 15 residues. V was trimmed by 6 bases and J by 4 bases, leaving 16 bases between them. Here the CDR3 reads CASRGQGLSYNEQFF. The CDR3 DNA reads TGTGCCAGCAGAGGACAGGGACTATCGTACAATGAGCAGTTCTTC.

The table lists this clone with a few counts. The chain joins TRBV29-1 to TRBJ2-1; no definite D call. In germline, CDR1 is SQVTM, CDR2 ANQGSEA. V was clipped by 4 bases and J by 4 bases, with 8 bases between them. This CDR3 has 12 amino acids. The CDR3 reads CSVVVLYNEQFF. The CDR3, as DNA: TGCAGCGTTGTTGTCTTATACAATGAGCAGTTCTTC.

The V gene is TRBV5-1, the J gene TRBJ2-5; TRBD2 might be the D (6 bases). The CDR3 is 14 residues long. Trimming left V 0 bases short and J 4 bases short, with 10 bases between. CDR1 SGHRS and CDR2 YFSETQ come from the germline V gene. DNA for the CDR3: TGCGCCAGCAGCTTGGCGGGGGTTCCAGAGACCCAGTACTTC. Protein product: CASSLAGVPETQYF.

The gene calls are TRBV7-2 and TRBJ2-4; D ambiguous. Germline assignment: CDR1 SGHTA and CDR2 FQGNSA. The V end lost 3 bases, the J end lost 9 bases, and 12 bases lay between the germline ends. The CDR3 length is 13 residues. The chain's CDR3 is CASSFGDLGIQYF. In DNA, the CDR3 is TGTGCCAGCAGCTTTGGAGATTTGGGCATTCAGTACTTC.

V and J are TRBV5-4 and TRBJ2-5, with D perhaps TRBD2 (5 bases). Per germline, CDR1 SGHNT and CDR2 YYREEE (reference sequence). The V and J ends lost 4 bases and 0 bases respectively, with 13 bases between them. There are 15 residues in the CDR3. Written as DNA, the CDR3 is TGTGCCAGCAGCCAAGGGTCCGGGGACCAAGAGACCCAGTACTTC. Translation gives CASSQGSGDQETQYF.

The V gene is TRBV27, the J gene TRBJ2-3, with a tentative D call TRBD2 (5 bases). V was clipped by 3 bases and J by 6 bases, with 16 bases between them. The CDR3 is 15 amino acids. Germline loops: CDR1 MNHEY, CDR2 SMNVEV (reference sequence). This CDR3 is CASSLASRIIDTQYF. DNA of the CDR3: TGTGCCAGCAGTTTGGCTAGCCGCATCATCGATACGCAGTATTTT.

V and J are TRBV6-1 and TRBJ1-5; 8 nucleotides match TRBD1. Germline CDR1 is MNHNS and CDR2 is SASEGT. The CDR3 runs 15 residues. V lost 5 bases and J lost 1; bases outside the gene matches: 4. CDR3 coding DNA: TGTGCCAGCAGTAAGCGGGACAGGAGCAATCAGCCCCAGCATTTT. This encodes CASSKRDRSNQPQHF.